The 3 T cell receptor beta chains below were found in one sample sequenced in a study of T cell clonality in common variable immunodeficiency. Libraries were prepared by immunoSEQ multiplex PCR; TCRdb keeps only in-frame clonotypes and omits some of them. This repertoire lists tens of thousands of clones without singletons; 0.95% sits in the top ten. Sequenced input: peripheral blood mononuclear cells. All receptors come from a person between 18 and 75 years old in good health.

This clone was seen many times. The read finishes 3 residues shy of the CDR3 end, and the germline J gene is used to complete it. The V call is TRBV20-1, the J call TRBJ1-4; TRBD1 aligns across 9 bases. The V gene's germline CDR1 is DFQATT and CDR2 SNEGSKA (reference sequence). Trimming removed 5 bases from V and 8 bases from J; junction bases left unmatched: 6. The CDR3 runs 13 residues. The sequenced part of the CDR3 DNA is TGCAGTGCTGGGACAGGGCAAAGGGAAAAA. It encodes CSAGTGQREK. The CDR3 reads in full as CSAGTGQREKLFF.

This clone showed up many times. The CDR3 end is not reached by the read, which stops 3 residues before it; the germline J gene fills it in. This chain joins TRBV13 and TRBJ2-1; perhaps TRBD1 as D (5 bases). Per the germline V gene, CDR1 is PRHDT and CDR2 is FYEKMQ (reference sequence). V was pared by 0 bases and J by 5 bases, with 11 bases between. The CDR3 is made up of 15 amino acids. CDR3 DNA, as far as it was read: TGTGCCAGCAGCTTAGGGATCGACAGAAACAATGAG. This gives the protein CASSLGIDRNNE. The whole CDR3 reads CASSLGIDRNNEQFF. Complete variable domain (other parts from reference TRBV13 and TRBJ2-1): AAGVIQSPRHLIKEKRETATLKCYPIPRHDTVYWYQQGPGQDPQFLISFYEKMQSDKGSIPDRFSAQQFSDYHSELNMSSLELGDSALYFCASSLGIDRNNEQFFGPGTRLTVL.

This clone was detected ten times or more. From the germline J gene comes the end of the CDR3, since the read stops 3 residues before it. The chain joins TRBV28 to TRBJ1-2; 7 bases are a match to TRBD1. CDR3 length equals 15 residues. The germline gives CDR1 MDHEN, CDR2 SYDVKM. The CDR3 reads CASTQEGGAAGGYTF. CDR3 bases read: TGTGCCAGCACCCAAGAAGGGGGCGCAGCAGGGGGC.